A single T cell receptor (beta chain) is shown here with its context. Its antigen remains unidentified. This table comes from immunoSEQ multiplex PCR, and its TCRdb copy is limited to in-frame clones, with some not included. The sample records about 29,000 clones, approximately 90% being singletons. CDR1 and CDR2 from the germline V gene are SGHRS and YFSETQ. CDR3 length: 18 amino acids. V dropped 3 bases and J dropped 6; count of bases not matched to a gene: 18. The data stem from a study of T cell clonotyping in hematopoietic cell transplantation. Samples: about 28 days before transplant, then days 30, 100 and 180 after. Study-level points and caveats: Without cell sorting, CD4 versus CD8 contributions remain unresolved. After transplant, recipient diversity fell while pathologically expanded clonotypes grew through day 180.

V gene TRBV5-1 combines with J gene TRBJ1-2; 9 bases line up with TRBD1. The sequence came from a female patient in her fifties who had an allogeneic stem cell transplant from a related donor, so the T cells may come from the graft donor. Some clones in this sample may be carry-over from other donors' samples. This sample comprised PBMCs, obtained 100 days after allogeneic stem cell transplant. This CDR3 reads CASSSAILLRDRVDGYTF. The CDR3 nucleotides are TGCGCCAGCAGCTCGGCGATTCTGCTCCGGGACAGGGTGGATGGCTACACCTTC.